The 28 T cell receptor beta chains given below trace back to one sample, sequenced in a study of T cell responses to AZD1222 COVID-19 vaccine. Data came from immunoSEQ multiplex PCR; TCRdb stores just in-frame clones and leaves some out. The repertoire consists of roughly 150,000 clones, with 85% to 95% occurring once and the leading ten covering roughly 9.1%. Sequencing used peripheral blood, obtained on day 0 of AZD1222 vaccination. Source of these receptors: an adult in good health.

The chain carries TRBV14 and TRBJ1-2; 10 bases match TRBD1. Germline assignment: CDR1 SGHDN and CDR2 FVKESK. V gave up 3 bases and J gave up 5 bases; unmatched junction bases: 6. The CDR3 loop spans 15 amino acids. The CDR3 sequence is CASSQPGTGAYGYTF. As DNA, the CDR3 is TGTGCCAGCAGCCAGCCTGGGACAGGGGCTTATGGCTACACCTTC.

The chain couples TRBV6-5 to TRBJ1-6, with D possibly being TRBD1 (5 bases). Trimming took off 2 bases at V and 7 bases at J, with 12 bases between the two ends. The CDR3 runs 15 residues. Germline values: CDR1 MNHEY, CDR2 SVGAGI. This chain's CDR3 is CASSYEGVGNSPLHF. CDR3 DNA: TGTGCCAGCAGTTACGAAGGGGTCGGAAATTCACCCCTCCACTTT.

In its sample, this clone was seen a few times. This rearrangement joins TRBV11-2 to TRBJ2-7; D call uncertain. V lost 4 bases, J lost 2 bases, and 3 bases lay in between. CDR3 size: 11 residues. Per the germline V gene, CDR1 is SGHAT and CDR2 is FQNNGV. CDR3 amino acids: CASSSPYEQYF. The CDR3, as DNA: TGTGCCAGCAGCTCCCCCTACGAGCAGTACTTC. The full variable domain, in which reference TRBV11-2 and TRBJ2-7 provide the parts outside the CDR3, is EAGVAQSPRYKIIEKRQSVAFWCNPISGHATLYWYQQILGQGPKLLIQFQNNGVVDDSQLPKDRFSAERLKGVDSTLKIQPAKLEDSAVYLCASSSPYEQYFGPGTRLTVT.

The chain links TRBV4-2 to TRBJ1-4; 10 bases agree with TRBD1. Germline V gene sequence: CDR1 LGHNA, CDR2 YNFKEQ. Losses at the gene ends were 4 bases for V and 8 bases for J; bases not matched to a gene: 4. The CDR3 is made up of 14 amino acids. The CDR3 loop is CASSPRDRGEKLFF. CDR3 coding DNA: TGTGCCAGCAGCCCGCGGGACAGGGGAGAAAAACTGTTTTTT.

This CDR3 reads CASSLAPGGGGAEAFF. In DNA form, the CDR3 reads TGTGCCAGCAGCTTAGCGCCTGGCGGAGGGGGGGCTGAAGCTTTCTTT. The rearrangement links TRBV7-9 to TRBJ1-1, with D tentatively TRBD1 (6 bases). CDR1 is SEHNR and CDR2 is FQNEAQ in the germline V gene (reference sequence). CDR3 size: 16 residues. Between the trimmed V and J ends, which lost 0 bases and 6 bases, there was a span of 17 bases.

The chain recombines TRBV20-1 with TRBJ1-1; D not resolved. From germline, CDR1 is DFQATT and CDR2 SNEGSKA (reference sequence). V dropped 8 bases and J dropped 7 bases, with 14 bases sitting between them. This CDR3 is built from 11 residues. As DNA, the CDR3 is TGCAGTAGTTTTAATGTTTTTGAAGCTTTCTTT. This translates into CSSFNVFEAFF.

This CDR3 is CASRGSELAGEYEQFF. Here the CDR3 DNA reads TGTGCCAGCAGGGGCTCTGAGCTAGCGGGGGAATATGAGCAGTTCTTC. J is TRBJ2-1 and V is TRBV5-4; 10 bases are a match to TRBD2. The CDR3 totals 16 residues. Germline V lookup: CDR1 SGHNT, CDR2 YYREEE (reference sequence). V lost 5 bases to trimming and J lost 8 bases; unmatched junction nucleotides: 13.

This rearrangement joins TRBV6-5 to TRBJ1-2; TRBD1 matches at 7 bases. Germline CDR1 reads MNHEY; CDR2 reads SVGAGI. The V and J ends lost 2 bases and 8 bases, in that order; junction bases with no gene match: 2. The CDR3 runs to 12 residues. The CDR3: CASSYTTGGYTF. CDR3 nucleotide sequence: TGTGCCAGCAGTTACACGACAGGGGGCTACACCTTC.

The chain recombines TRBV27 with TRBJ1-1; D unclear. The germline CDR1 and CDR2 sequences are MNHEY and SMNVEV (reference sequence). Trimming pared 6 bases from V and 3 bases from J, leaving 17 bases between. CDR3 length: 15 amino acids. The CDR3 DNA is TGTGCCAGCAGGCGGACCCTGCAGAAATACACTGAAGCTTTCTTT. The encoded protein is CASRRTLQKYTEAFF.

The CDR3 bases are TGTGCCAGCAGTTACTCCGAATACGAGCAGTACTTC. Protein product: CASSYSEYEQYF. The V call is TRBV6-5, the J call TRBJ2-7, with D unresolved. The V end was cut by 0 bases, the J end by 4 bases, with 4 bases between. The CDR3 sequence is 12 residues long. CDR1 is MNHEY and CDR2 is SVGAGI in the germline V gene.

The rearrangement joins TRBV12-5 to TRBJ1-1, with 10 bases aligning to TRBD1. J was trimmed by 3 bases and V by 5 bases; bases with no gene match: 9. Germline assignment: CDR1 LGHNT and CDR2 FRNRAP. This CDR3 comprises 16 residues. The CDR3 DNA follows: TGTGCTAGTGGTCAAGGGACAGGGGATGGGTACACTGAAGCTTTCTTT. The encoded protein is CASGQGTGDGYTEAFF. Full variable domain (remainder filled in from reference TRBV12-5 and TRBJ1-1): DARVTQTPRHKVTEMGQEVTMRCQPILGHNTVFWYRQTMMQGLELLAYFRNRAPLDDSGMPKDRFSAEMPDATLATLKIQPSEPRDSAVYFCASGQGTGDGYTEAFFGQGTRLTVV.

This chain links TRBV18 with TRBJ2-5; 8 bases are a match to TRBD2. The CDR3 has 16 amino acids. V shed 3 bases and J 4 bases; nucleotides not matched to a gene: 10. Germline CDR1 KGHSH, CDR2 LQKENI. The CDR3 here is CASSPRSGGLGETQYF. The CDR3 nucleotides read TGTGCCAGCTCACCCAGAAGCGGGGGCCTGGGAGAGACCCAGTACTTC.

V gene TRBV6-5 combines with J gene TRBJ1-2; D uncertain. V gave up 11 bases and J gave up 5 bases, with 18 bases separating them. This CDR3 is built from 13 residues. Germline CDR1 is MNHEY and CDR2 is SVGAGI. As DNA, the CDR3 is TGTGCCTCAAGCAAGGCTCTGCCGTATGGCTACACCTTC. It codes for CASSKALPYGYTF.

This rearrangement joins TRBV5-6 to TRBJ2-7, with D unclear. The length of the CDR3 is 12 residues. V shed 4 bases and J shed 7 bases, with 12 bases lying between them. The germline V gene has CDR1 SGHDT and CDR2 YYEEEE. Here the CDR3 reads CASSATWVEQYF. CDR3 bases: TGTGCCAGCAGCGCGACATGGGTTGAGCAGTACTTC.

This rearrangement joins TRBV7-6 to TRBJ1-6; 7 nucleotides align to TRBD1. V was clipped by 4 bases and J by 8 bases; unmatched bases: 11. The CDR3 is 16 amino acids. Germline CDR1 is SGHVS and CDR2 is FNYEAQ. The chain's CDR3 is CASSSTPQGVDSPLHF. Here the CDR3 DNA reads TGTGCCAGCAGCTCTACACCCCAGGGGGTCGATTCACCCCTCCACTTT.

This sequence joins TRBV7-8 and TRBJ1-1; 7 nucleotides agree with TRBD1. CDR1 SGHVS and CDR2 FQNEAQ come from the germline V gene. The CDR3 loop spans 14 amino acids. V lost 5 bases and J lost 0; bases outside the gene matches: 3. CDR3 DNA sequence: TGTGCCAGCAGCGAAGGGACAGTGAACACTGAAGCTTTCTTT. Translating gives CASSEGTVNTEAFF.

The chain combines TRBV2 with TRBJ1-1, with D unresolved. With 7 bases removed from V and 4 bases from J, the gap between germline ends came to 13 bases. The CDR3 length is 13 residues. Germline V gives CDR1 SNHLY, CDR2 FYNNEI. CDR3 protein: CASKEAGFTEAFF. The CDR3 coding sequence is TGTGCCAGCAAGGAGGCAGGTTTCACTGAAGCTTTCTTT.

The chain uses TRBV7-9 and TRBJ2-3, with D possibly being TRBD2 (5 bases). Germline lookup yields CDR1 SEHNR and CDR2 FQNEAQ (reference sequence). Trimming shortened V by 5 bases and J by 0 bases, and 24 bases separated the two germline ends. This CDR3 has 19 amino acids. The DNA for the CDR3 is TGTGCCAGCAGCCTAGGTCCCCTCCCCGGGGATATGAGCACAGATACGCAGTATTTT. Its protein is CASSLGPLPGDMSTDTQYF.

The gene calls are TRBV11-3 and TRBJ2-7; no firm D call. The CDR3 spans 12 residues. Deletions cut 2 bases from V and 1 base from J, with 3 bases between. Germline V CDR1 and CDR2: SGHNT, YENEEA. Here the CDR3 reads CASSLRSYEQYF. CDR3 bases: TGTGCCAGCAGCTTACGGTCCTACGAGCAGTACTTC.

The CDR3 reads CASSQEVAESSYNEQFF. The CDR3 nucleotides read TGCGCCAGCAGCCAAGAAGTGGCAGAATCCTCCTACAATGAGCAGTTCTTC. The rearrangement joins TRBV4-1 to TRBJ2-1, with D uncertain. The V end was cut by 0 bases, the J end by 0 bases, with 12 bases between. CDR3 length equals 17 residues. The germline gives CDR1 MGHRA, CDR2 YSYEKL.

The rearrangement joins TRBV19 to TRBJ1-5; the D is unclear. Germline-derived CDR1 and CDR2 are LNHDA and SQIVND (reference sequence). V was shortened by 2 bases and J by 0 bases, with 8 bases between the two germline ends. The length of the CDR3 is 15 residues. CDR3 residues: CASSINGYSNQPQHF. CDR3 bases: TGTGCCAGTAGTATAAACGGGTATAGCAATCAGCCCCAGCATTTT.

This chain joins TRBV12-3 or TRBV12-4 and TRBJ1-5; D uncertain. Between the trimmed V and J ends, which lost 0 bases and 8 bases, there was a span of 5 bases. This CDR3 spans 12 amino acids. The CDR3 sequence is CASSLAGEPQHF. Here the CDR3 DNA reads TGTGCCAGCAGTTTAGCTGGGGAGCCCCAGCATTTT.

This chain links TRBV7-9 with TRBJ2-2; 7 bases line up with TRBD1. J gave up 2 bases and V 6 bases, and 12 bases lay outside the gene matches. Germline assignment: CDR1 SEHNR and CDR2 FQNEAQ (reference sequence). The CDR3 sequence is 17 residues long. The CDR3 protein is CASRLPWGTENTGELFF. The CDR3 DNA follows: TGTGCCAGCAGGCTCCCGTGGGGGACAGAAAACACCGGGGAGCTGTTTTTT.

CDR3: CASSPRDYGYTF. Here the CDR3 DNA reads TGTGCCAGCAGCCCCAGAGACTATGGCTACACCTTC. The chain combines TRBV7-9 with TRBJ1-2; no firm D call. The CDR3 has 12 amino acids. Germline V gives CDR1 SEHNR, CDR2 FQNEAQ (reference sequence). Deletions cut 5 bases from V and 3 bases from J, with 7 bases between. Supplemented by reference TRBV7-9 and TRBJ1-2, the full variable domain reads DTGVSQNPRHKITKRGQNVTFRCDPISEHNRLYWYRQTLGQGPEFLTYFQNEAQLEKSRLLSDRFSAERPKGSFSTLEIQRTEQGDSAMYLCASSPRDYGYTFGSGTRLTVV.

The chain has TRBV27 and TRBJ1-1, with a weak D call TRBD1 (6 bases). This CDR3 is 15 amino acids long. With 7 bases removed from V and 3 bases from J, the gap between germline ends came to 18 bases. The germline CDR1 and CDR2 sequences are MNHEY and SMNVEV (reference sequence). The CDR3 sequence: CASTKGGGMDTEAFF. CDR3 coding DNA: TGTGCCAGCACTAAAGGGGGGGGGATGGACACTGAAGCTTTCTTT.

This clone appeared once. The CDR3 region is CASSREGAGNQPQHF. As DNA, the CDR3 is TGTGCCAGCAGTCGAGAGGGCGCGGGCAATCAGCCCCAGCATTTT. The chain combines TRBV28 with TRBJ1-5; D unresolved. The CDR3 is 15 amino acids. V gave up 5 bases and J gave up 2 bases, with 13 bases separating them. Germline CDR1 is MDHEN and CDR2 is SYDVKM.

The chain couples TRBV30 to TRBJ2-7, with TRBD1 identical over 7 bases. Trimming at V came to 3 bases and at J to 0 bases, leaving 5 bases not matched to a gene. Germline V gene sequence: CDR1 GTSNPN, CDR2 SVGIG (reference sequence). The CDR3 has 14 residues. The CDR3 DNA is TGTGCCTGGAGCCGGGACAGCCGCTCCTACGAGCAGTACTTC. Residues: CAWSRDSRSYEQYF.

The chain recombines TRBV30 with TRBJ2-7; D is unclear. With 3 bases removed from V and 0 bases from J, the gap between germline ends came to 3 bases. Germline values: CDR1 GTSNPN, CDR2 SVGIG (reference sequence). The CDR3 length is 11 residues. In DNA form, the CDR3 reads TGTGCCTGGAGCCGCTCCTACGAGCAGTACTTC. Amino acids: CAWSRSYEQYF.